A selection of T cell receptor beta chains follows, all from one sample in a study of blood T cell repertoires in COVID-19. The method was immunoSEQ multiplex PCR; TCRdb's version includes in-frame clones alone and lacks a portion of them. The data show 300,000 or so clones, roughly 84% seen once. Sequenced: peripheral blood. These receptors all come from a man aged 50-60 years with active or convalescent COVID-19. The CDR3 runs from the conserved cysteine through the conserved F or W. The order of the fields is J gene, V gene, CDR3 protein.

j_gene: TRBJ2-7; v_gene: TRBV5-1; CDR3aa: CASSLGGDQQYF
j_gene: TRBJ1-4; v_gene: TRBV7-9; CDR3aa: CASSPGQGGEKLFF
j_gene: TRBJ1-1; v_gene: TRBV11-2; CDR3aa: CASSLVLGAAEAFF
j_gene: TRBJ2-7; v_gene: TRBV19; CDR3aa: CASSASGGGAYEQYF
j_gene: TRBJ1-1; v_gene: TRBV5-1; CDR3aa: CASSPGQANTEAFF
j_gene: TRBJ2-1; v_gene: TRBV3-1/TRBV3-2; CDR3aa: CASSPHPSGRGNEQFF
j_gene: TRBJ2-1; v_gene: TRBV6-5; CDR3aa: CASRYHVAKYNEQFF
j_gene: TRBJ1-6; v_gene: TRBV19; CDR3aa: CASSTRDRGLNLHF
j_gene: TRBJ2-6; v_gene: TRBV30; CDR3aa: CAWSVGGRGALSGANVLTF
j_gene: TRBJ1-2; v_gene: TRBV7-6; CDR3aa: CASSPRQGNDRGYTF
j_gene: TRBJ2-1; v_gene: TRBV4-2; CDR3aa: CASSPSGSYNEQFF
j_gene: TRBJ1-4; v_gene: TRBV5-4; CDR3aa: CASSQTRDGNEKLFF
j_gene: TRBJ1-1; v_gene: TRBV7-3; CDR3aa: CASSLAPGIEAFF
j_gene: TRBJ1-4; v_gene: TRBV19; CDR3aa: CASSTGEVREKLFF
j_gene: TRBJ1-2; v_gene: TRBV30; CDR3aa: CAWKTGANYGYTF
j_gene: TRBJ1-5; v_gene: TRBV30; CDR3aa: CAWSVSEQGTQHF
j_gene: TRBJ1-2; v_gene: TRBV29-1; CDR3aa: CSVGAGGDYGYTF
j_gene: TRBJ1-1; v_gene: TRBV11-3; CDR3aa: CASSSNTGVGTEAFF
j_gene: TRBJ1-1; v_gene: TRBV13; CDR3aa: CASSLGQGVFAEAFF
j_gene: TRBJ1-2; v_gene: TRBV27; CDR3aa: CASSLSDGGYGYTF
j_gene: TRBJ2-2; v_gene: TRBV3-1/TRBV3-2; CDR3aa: CASSQAPVGNTGELFF
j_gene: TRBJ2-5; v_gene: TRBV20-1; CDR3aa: CSAIEGTGGWGRQETQYF
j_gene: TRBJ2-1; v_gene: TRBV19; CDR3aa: CASSIWTSANEQFF
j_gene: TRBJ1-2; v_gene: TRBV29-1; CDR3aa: CSVVTDNYGYTF
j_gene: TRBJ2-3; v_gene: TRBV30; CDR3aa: CAWSMSGGMKDTQYF
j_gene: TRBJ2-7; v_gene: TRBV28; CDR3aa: CASSLPGIYEQYF
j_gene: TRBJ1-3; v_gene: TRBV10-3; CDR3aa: CAISEPGMNTIYF
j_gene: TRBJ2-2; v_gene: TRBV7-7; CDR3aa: CASSPAGTGELFF
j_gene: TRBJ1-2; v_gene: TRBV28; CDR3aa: CASTALGAEGYTF
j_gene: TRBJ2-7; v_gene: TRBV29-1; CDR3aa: CSISGSEGYEQYF
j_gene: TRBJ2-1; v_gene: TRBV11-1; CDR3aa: CASSPYPQRYGDEQFF
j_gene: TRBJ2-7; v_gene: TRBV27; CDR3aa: CASSPSGLSYEQYF
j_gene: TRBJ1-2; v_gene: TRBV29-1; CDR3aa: CGLGQVPHGYTF
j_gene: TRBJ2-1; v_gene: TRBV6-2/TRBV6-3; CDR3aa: CASSPLAGGSYNEQFF
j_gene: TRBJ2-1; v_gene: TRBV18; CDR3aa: CASSPVLTAYSYNEQFF